This T cell receptor (beta chain) was captured in a study of preoperative IRX-2 immunotherapy in early breast cancer. Sequencing was performed with immunoSEQ multiplex PCR; in TCRdb, only in-frame clones are kept and a portion is missing. The data hold 39,000 or so clones, with 70% to 85% observed a single time. Treatment given: preoperative locoregional IRX-2 cytokine immunotherapy. Patients received preoperative, locoregional IRX-2 cytokine immunotherapy in a phase Ib study. This receptor was taken from a human donor with breast cancer. Sequenced here: tumor tissue, sampled after IRX-2 immunotherapy.

CDR3 region: CASRARAGQSISPLHF. The DNA for the CDR3 is TGTGCCAGCAGGGCCCGAGCCGGACAGTCGATCTCACCCCTCCACTTT. This chain links TRBV6-8 with TRBJ1-6, with D possibly being TRBD1 (6 bases). CDR1 and CDR2 (germline): MNHGY, SAAAGT. Trimming removed 6 bases from V and 10 bases from J, with 22 bases in between. This CDR3 contains 16 residues.